These T cell receptor beta chains were read from a single sample in a study of long-term antiretroviral therapy in people with HIV. Libraries were prepared by immunoSEQ multiplex PCR; TCRdb keeps only in-frame clonotypes and omits some of them. Of roughly 30,000 clones in the sample, approximately 89% are singletons; the top ten hold around 4.2%. Sequences were derived from unsorted PBMCs, sampled 3.1 years after starting antiretroviral therapy. The receptor set was obtained from a man aged 18 to 30 with HIV. The CDR3 runs from the conserved cysteine through the conserved F or W. The D gene is left open where the match is weak. Not all rows give a size; the values are once, few, many and, for expanded clones, a class.

d_gene	j_gene	v_gene	abundance	CDR3aa	CDR3nt
-	TRBJ1-4	TRBV29-1	few	CSVPQMGGEKLFF	TGCAGCGTTCCACAGATGGGGGGGGAAAAACTGTTTTTT
TRBD1	TRBJ2-5	TRBV11-2	-	CASSLEGQGAGETQYF	TGTGCCAGCAGCTTAGAGGGACAGGGGGCTGGGGAGACCCAGTACTTC
TRBD1	TRBJ2-7	TRBV7-9	-	CASSRDSSYEQYF	TGTGCCAGCAGCCGGGACAGCTCCTACGAGCAGTACTTC
-	TRBJ2-1	TRBV11-2	-	CASSFVRDRGNEQFF	TGTGCCAGCAGCTTTGTGCGGGACAGAGGCAATGAGCAGTTCTTC
-	TRBJ1-5	TRBV28	-	CASTTRGNQPQHF	TGTGCCAGCACAACTCGGGGGAATCAGCCCCAGCATTTT
TRBD2	TRBJ2-1	TRBV25-1	-	CASIGAGVYNEQFF	TGTGCCAGCATAGGGGCGGGAGTCTACAATGAGCAGTTCTTC
TRBD2	TRBJ2-1	TRBV7-9	-	CASSLVAGGNEQFF	TGTGCCAGCAGCTTAGTAGCGGGAGGCAATGAGCAGTTCTTC
-	TRBJ2-5	TRBV2	-	CASSEGGTQYF	TGTGCCAGCAGTGAAGGGGGGACCCAGTACTTC
-	TRBJ1-1	TRBV6-6	large	CASITGVNTEAFF	TGTGCTTCAATCACGGGGGTTAACACTGAAGCTTTCTTT
-	TRBJ2-2	TRBV11-2	-	CASSLVGVGAGELFF	TGTGCCAGCAGCTTAGTAGGGGTGGGAGCCGGGGAGCTGTTTTTT
-	TRBJ2-3	TRBV6-5	-	CASSYTSTDTQYF	TGTGCCAGCAGTTACACTAGCACAGATACGCAGTATTTT
-	TRBJ1-3	TRBV21-1	-	CASAEEAGNTIYF	TGTGCCAGCGCGGAGGAAGCAGGAAACACCATATATTTT
-	TRBJ1-2	TRBV6-5	-	CASSYGGHYGYTF	TGTGCCAGCAGTTACGGGGGCCACTATGGCTACACCTTC
TRBD2	TRBJ2-1	TRBV27	once	CASSRTSDHNEQFF	TGTGCCAGCAGTCGGACTAGCGACCACAATGAGCAGTTCTTC
TRBD1	TRBJ2-1	TRBV19	-	CASSKQGAEFF	TGTGCCAGTAGTAAACAGGGGGCTGAGTTCTTC
-	TRBJ1-5	TRBV7-6	-	CASSLADGQPQHF	TGTGCCAGCAGCTTAGCGGATGGTCAGCCCCAGCATTTT
TRBD2	TRBJ2-2	TRBV27	once	CASSLALAGGGNTGELFF	TGTGCCAGCAGTTTAGCTCTAGCGGGGGGAGGGAACACCGGGGAGCTGTTTTTT
-	TRBJ1-1	TRBV5-4	-	CASSLPGQNTEAFF	TGTGCCAGCAGCTTGCCAGGGCAGAACACTGAAGCTTTCTTT
-	TRBJ1-1	TRBV6-1	once	CASSERGNGKAFF	TGTGCCAGCAGTGAAAGAGGGAATGGTAAAGCTTTCTTT
TRBD2	TRBJ2-5	TRBV9	-	CASSAGTSGETQYF	TGTGCCAGCAGCGCCGGGACTAGCGGGGAGACCCAGTACTTC
-	TRBJ1-5	TRBV11-2	-	CASSLYWGSDQPQHF	TGTGCCAGCAGCTTATATTGGGGTTCGGATCAGCCCCAGCATTTT
-	TRBJ2-1	TRBV4-3	-	CASSQDRGFSSYNEQFF	TGCGCCAGCAGCCAAGATCGAGGCTTCAGCTCCTACAATGAGCAGTTCTTC
TRBD1	TRBJ2-7	TRBV6-5	-	CASSMGQGYEQYF	TGTGCCAGCAGCATGGGACAGGGCTACGAGCAGTACTTC
TRBD2	TRBJ2-3	TRBV18	-	CASSPMASGGETQYF	TGTGCCAGCTCACCAATGGCTAGCGGGGGAGAAACGCAGTATTTT
TRBD1	TRBJ1-3	TRBV9	-	CASSPTGVSGNTIYF	TGTGCCAGCAGCCCAACAGGGGTGTCTGGAAACACCATATATTTT
-	TRBJ2-7	TRBV7-2	-	CASSLGQGGEQYF	TGTGCCAGCAGCTTAGGGCAGGGGGGCGAGCAGTACTTC
-	TRBJ1-2	TRBV19	-	CASSLQGNYGYTF	TGTGCCAGTAGTCTCCAGGGGAACTATGGCTACACCTTC
-	TRBJ2-7	TRBV6-5	-	CASSYRPTASYEQYF	TGTGCCAGCAGTTACCGCCCGACAGCCTCCTACGAGCAGTACTTC
TRBD1	TRBJ1-2	TRBV7-9	-	CASSLSQGAKSHYGYTF	TGTGCCAGCAGCTTATCACAGGGGGCGAAATCCCACTATGGCTACACCTTC
-	TRBJ2-3	TRBV2	once	CASMGLSTDTQYF	TGTGCCAGCATGGGACTTAGCACAGATACGCAGTATTTT
-	TRBJ1-4	TRBV7-6	-	CASSLVSAPTNEKLFF	TGTGCCAGCAGCTTAGTGTCTGCGCCAACTAATGAAAAACTGTTTTTT
-	TRBJ1-3	TRBV27	-	CASSPRLPPRGLSSGNTIYF	TGTGCCAGCAGTCCTAGACTCCCACCCCGGGGGCTGAGCTCTGGAAACACCATATATTTT
-	TRBJ2-7	TRBV7-9	-	CASSPWQGLTSYEQYF	TGTGCCAGCAGTCCCTGGCAGGGCTTAACCTCCTACGAGCAGTACTTC
-	TRBJ1-5	TRBV7-9	-	CASRAGFDQPQHF	TGTGCCAGCAGGGCCGGGTTCGATCAGCCCCAGCATTTT
-	TRBJ2-1	TRBV11-2	-	CASRTDGNEQFF	TGTGCCAGCAGAACGGACGGCAATGAGCAGTTCTTC
-	TRBJ1-1	TRBV6-5	-	CASSGSWNTEAFF	TGTGCCAGCAGTGGGTCATGGAACACTGAAGCTTTCTTT
-	TRBJ1-1	TRBV29-1	-	CSVEDTIVRTEAFF	TGCAGCGTTGAAGACACGATTGTTAGGACTGAAGCTTTCTTT
TRBD2	TRBJ2-2	TRBV19	-	CATTPQKREAGELFF	TGTGCCACCACCCCTCAGAAGCGGGAGGCTGGGGAGCTGTTTTTT
TRBD1	TRBJ2-3	TRBV9	-	CASSVYRGGTDTQYF	TGTGCCAGCAGCGTTTACAGGGGGGGCACAGATACGCAGTATTTT
-	TRBJ2-3	TRBV6-5	-	CASTELDTQYF	TGTGCCAGCACCGAATTAGATACGCAGTATTTT
TRBD1	TRBJ1-4	TRBV7-2	-	CASSYTGANEKLFF	TGTGCCAGCAGCTATACAGGGGCCAATGAAAAACTGTTTTTT
-	TRBJ2-3	TRBV4-3	-	CASSQEGLPEDTQYF	TGCGCCAGCAGCCAAGAAGGGCTACCTGAGGATACGCAGTATTTT
-	TRBJ1-2	TRBV29-1	-	CSVEEGIVDGYTF	TGCAGCGTTGAAGAGGGGATCGTGGATGGCTACACCTTC
-	TRBJ1-4	TRBV4-3	-	CASSLQAGAEEKLFF	TGCGCCAGCAGTCTTCAGGCGGGGGCTGAAGAAAAACTGTTTTTT
-	TRBJ2-2	TRBV6-4	-	CASSDGTVHTGELFF	TGTGCCAGCAGTGACGGTACGGTTCACACCGGGGAGCTGTTTTTT
TRBD1	TRBJ2-7	TRBV11-1	few	CASSYRQGPYEQYF	TGTGCCAGCAGCTACCGACAGGGTCCCTACGAGCAGTACTTC
-	TRBJ2-1	TRBV6-6	-	CASTPLLQGRHNEQFF	TGTGCCAGCACCCCCCTCCTCCAGGGACGGCACAATGAGCAGTTCTTC
-	TRBJ1-1	TRBV5-1	once	CASSLGGAATEAFF	TGCGCCAGCAGCTTGGGGGGGGCAGCCACTGAAGCTTTCTTT
-	TRBJ2-2	TRBV6-6	-	CASSYSGDTGELFF	TGTGCCAGCAGTTACTCTGGGGACACCGGGGAGCTGTTTTTT
-	TRBJ1-1	TRBV21-1	once	CASRADRGGTEAFF	TGTGCCAGCAGGGCGGACAGGGGGGGCACTGAAGCTTTCTTT
-	TRBJ1-1	TRBV7-9	-	CASSFGRAETEAFF	TGTGCCAGCAGCTTCGGAAGGGCGGAAACTGAAGCTTTCTTT
-	TRBJ1-3	TRBV4-2	-	CASSQGVIGNTIYF	TGTGCCAGCAGCCAAGGGGTTATCGGGAACACCATATATTTT
TRBD1	TRBJ1-1	TRBV6-5	-	CASSRQGNMNTEAFF	TGTGCCAGCAGTAGACAGGGTAATATGAACACTGAAGCTTTCTTT
TRBD1	TRBJ1-1	TRBV18	-	CASSQQGAGWAEAFF	TGTGCCAGCTCCCAACAGGGGGCGGGGTGGGCTGAAGCTTTCTTT
-	TRBJ2-2	TRBV5-8	-	CASSLGPSHGELFF	TGTGCCAGCAGCCTCGGGCCTTCTCACGGGGAGCTGTTTTTT
-	TRBJ1-1	TRBV9	-	CASSVGFPMNTEAFF	TGTGCCAGCAGCGTAGGTTTCCCCATGAACACTGAAGCTTTCTTT
-	TRBJ2-7	TRBV2	-	CASSALPGYEQYF	TGTGCCAGCAGCGCACTACCTGGGTACGAGCAGTACTTC